Presented here are 24 T cell receptor beta chains from one specimen sequenced in a study of T-cell memory formation after mild COVID-19. A single record per CDR3 protein comes from TCRdb applying MiXCR to the 5' RACE reads. Of 250,000 to 350,000 distinct CDR3 sequences in the sample, around 15% were seen once. The sequenced sample was PBMCs or a T cell subset sorted from them (not recorded which). The receptors originated from a man aged 18-30 years who had mild COVID-19 (a few samples of this study predate the infection). Cell type and time point are not known.

Only a few counts were recorded for this clonotype. This rearrangement joins TRBV20-1 to TRBJ2-7; D call uncertain. The germline gives CDR1 DFQATT, CDR2 SNEGSKA (reference sequence). V lost 0 bases, J lost 2 bases, and 8 bases lay in between. This CDR3 is 13 amino acids long. Written as DNA, the CDR3 is TGCAGTGCTAGAGACAGGATGACCTACGAGCAGTACTTC. Translated: CSARDRMTYEQYF.

This clonotype showed up just a few times. The rearrangement links TRBV12-3 or TRBV12-4 to TRBJ1-1, with TRBD1 matching 8 bases. J gave up 6 bases and V 6 bases, and 6 bases lay outside the gene matches. The CDR3 is made up of 13 amino acids. The CDR3 DNA reads TGTGCCAGCAGCAGACAGGGGCGTGCTGAAGCTTTCTTT. This translates into CASSRQGRAEAFF.

V usage is TRBV9 and J usage is TRBJ2-7; no firm D call. Germline V gives CDR1 SGDLS, CDR2 YYNGEE. The CDR3 covers 14 residues. Trimming took 4 bases from V and 4 from J, leaving 15 bases between them. This CDR3 reads CASSPGRGFYEQYF. CDR3 DNA sequence: TGTGCCAGCAGCCCTGGGCGTGGGTTTTACGAGCAGTACTTC.

This chain uses TRBV27 with TRBJ2-3, with no clear D. Germline CDR1 reads MNHEY; CDR2 reads SMNVEV (reference sequence). The V and J ends lost 3 bases and 1 base respectively, with 8 bases between them. The CDR3 runs 14 residues. CDR3 bases: TGTGCCAGCAGTTTCGGGCCCCGCACAGATACGCAGTATTTT. Protein sequence: CASSFGPRTDTQYF.

Many counts were recorded for this clonotype. V gene TRBV6-4 combines with J gene TRBJ2-1; TRBD2 might be the D (7 bases). Per the germline V gene, CDR1 is MRHNA and CDR2 is SNTAGT. CDR3 length equals 12 residues. V was trimmed by 2 bases and J by 12 bases, leaving 11 bases between them. CDR3 bases: TGTGCCAGCAGTGACAGGGGGGGCCCGCAGTTCTTC. Translation gives CASSDRGGPQFF.

This clonotype was detected only a few times. V gene TRBV24-1 combines with J gene TRBJ1-5, with D maybe TRBD1 (6 bases). The V and J ends lost 3 bases and 6 bases respectively, with 11 bases between them. This CDR3 has 14 residues. In germline, CDR1 is KGHDR, CDR2 SFDVKD. This CDR3 reads CATSDPGAVQPQHF. As DNA, the CDR3 is TGTGCCACCAGTGATCCGGGGGCCGTTCAGCCCCAGCATTTT.

The chain employs TRBV20-1 and TRBJ1-2, with D possibly matching TRBD1 (6 bases). In germline, CDR1 is DFQATT, CDR2 SNEGSKA (reference sequence). This CDR3 has 12 amino acids. V was shortened by 6 bases and J by 5 bases, with 13 bases between the two germline ends. The CDR3 DNA sequence: TGCAGTGCCGGGGGCACAAAGTATGGCTACACCTTC. Encoded protein: CSAGGTKYGYTF.

The chain has TRBV20-1 and TRBJ1-1; D is possibly TRBD1 (5 bases). The CDR3 extends over 15 amino acids. CDR1 is DFQATT, CDR2 SNEGSKA, per germline (reference sequence). V lost 0 bases and J lost 3, with 14 bases in between. CDR3 nucleotide sequence: TGCAGTGCTAGAGACCACGGCAGGGTGGACACTGAAGCTTTCTTT. Amino acids: CSARDHGRVDTEAFF.

This clonotype turned up a few times. J is TRBJ2-3 and V is TRBV4-1; 11 bases agree with TRBD2. The V gene's germline CDR1 is MGHRA and CDR2 YSYEKL. The trim removed 1 base at V and 2 bases at J, leaving 8 bases unmatched. This CDR3 has 18 amino acids. CDR3 protein: CASSQGPGLAEYTDTQYF. The CDR3 bases are TGCGCCAGCAGCCAAGGTCCGGGACTAGCGGAGTACACAGATACGCAGTATTTT.

This clonotype was seen at least ten times. The rearrangement uses TRBV18 and TRBJ2-5; no clear D. Germline CDR1 and CDR2: KGHSH and LQKENI. There are 14 residues in the CDR3. The ends were cut back, 2 bases at V and 2 bases at J, with 9 bases in the middle. The CDR3 loop reads CASSPGNRQETQYF. The CDR3 nucleotides are TGTGCCAGCTCACCAGGGAATAGGCAAGAGACCCAGTACTTC.

In its sample, this clonotype was seen a few times. The chain is built from TRBV5-1 and TRBJ1-1; 7 bases fit TRBD1. CDR1 is SGHRS, CDR2 YFSETQ, per germline. The J segment lost 3 bases and the V segment lost 5 bases, leaving 7 bases of the junction unmatched. The CDR3 runs to 14 residues. CDR3 in amino acids: CASRTQGEDTEAFF. Here the CDR3 DNA reads TGCGCCAGCAGAACCCAGGGGGAGGACACTGAAGCTTTCTTT.

This clonotype was detected only a few times. The chain links TRBV12-3 or TRBV12-4 to TRBJ1-2; D not certain. The V end was cut by 5 bases, the J end by 6 bases, with 19 bases between. The CDR3 loop spans 15 amino acids. The chain's CDR3 is CASSILPNGRNGYTF. In DNA, the CDR3 is TGTGCCAGCAGTATACTTCCTAATGGTAGGAATGGCTACACCTTC.

This clonotype was recorded a few times. This sequence joins TRBV24-1 and TRBJ2-2; 8 nucleotides agree with TRBD1. CDR1 and CDR2 (germline): KGHDR, SFDVKD. This CDR3 has 16 residues. Trimming removed 10 bases from V and 5 bases from J; junction bases left unmatched: 14. The CDR3 sequence: CATGLAGQGLTGELFF. CDR3 DNA: TGTGCCACGGGGCTCGCCGGACAGGGTTTAACCGGGGAGCTGTTTTTT.

This clonotype was counted a few times. V is TRBV10-3 and J is TRBJ2-2, with 7 bases lining up with TRBD1. This CDR3 has 17 amino acids. The germline CDR1 and CDR2 sequences are ENHRY and SYGVKD. V shed 1 base and J 3 bases; nucleotides not matched to a gene: 8. The CDR3 protein is CAISEFLQGSHTGELFF. The CDR3 region has the DNA TGTGCCATCAGTGAGTTCCTACAGGGGAGTCACACCGGGGAGCTGTTTTTT.

This sequence joins TRBV3-1 and TRBJ2-7; a weak D match, TRBD2 (5 bases). Trimming shortened V by 1 base and J by 11 bases, and 12 bases separated the two germline ends. Per germline, CDR1 LGHDT and CDR2 YNNKEL (reference sequence). CDR3 length equals 12 residues. CDR3 region: CASSQGEKREYF. CDR3 bases: TGTGCCAGCAGCCAAGGGGAGAAAAGGGAGTACTTC.

This clonotype was seen once. The V call is TRBV7-9, the J call TRBJ1-4; no clear D. This CDR3 is built from 15 residues. Germline V gene data show CDR1 as SEHNR and CDR2 as FQNEAQ (reference sequence). V was shortened by 3 bases and J by 0 bases, with 8 bases between the two germline ends. The CDR3 sequence is CASSLMSATNEKLFF. DNA for the CDR3: TGTGCCAGCAGCTTGATGTCCGCAACTAATGAAAAACTGTTTTTT.

This rearrangement joins TRBV28 to TRBJ2-7; D gene ambiguous. CDR1 and CDR2 (germline): MDHEN, SYDVKM. Trimming removed 4 bases from V and 4 bases from J, with 11 bases in between. The CDR3 runs 13 residues. CDR3 sequence: CASSSSGLYEQYF. In DNA form, the CDR3 reads TGTGCCAGCAGTTCTTCCGGCCTTTACGAGCAGTACTTC.

This clonotype was detected only a few times. This chain uses TRBV7-9 with TRBJ2-1; possibly TRBD1 for D (6 bases). CDR1 and CDR2 (germline): SEHNR, FQNEAQ (reference sequence). The CDR3 extends over 16 amino acids. The V gene lost 5 bases and the J gene lost 2 bases, with 16 bases spanning the gap. CDR3 sequence reads: CASSLVTGPTYNEQFF. Here the CDR3 DNA reads TGTGCCAGCAGCCTCGTGACAGGCCCAACCTACAATGAGCAGTTCTTC.

Many counts were recorded for this clonotype. The chain carries TRBV5-1 and TRBJ1-1, with D perhaps TRBD1 (5 bases). The CDR3 is 13 residues long. V shed 3 bases and J shed 3 bases, with 9 bases lying between them. Germline CDR1 reads SGHRS; CDR2 reads YFSETQ. CDR3 sequence: CASSSGPDTEAFF. The CDR3 DNA reads as TGCGCCAGCAGCTCGGGGCCAGACACTGAAGCTTTCTTT. The whole variable domain, filled in from reference TRBV5-1 and TRBJ1-1, reads KAGVTQTPRYLIKTRGQQVTLSCSPISGHRSVSWYQQTPGQGLQFLFEYFSETQRNKGNFPGRFSGRQFSNSRSEMNVSTLELGDSALYLCASSSGPDTEAFFGQGTRLTVV.

The sample holds a few counts of this clonotype. The chain joins TRBV15 to TRBJ1-1, with unresolved D. The ends were cut back, 0 bases at V and 1 base at J, with 9 bases in the middle. The germline gives CDR1 LNHNV, CDR2 YYDKDF (reference sequence). CDR3 size: 15 residues. Here the CDR3 DNA reads TGTGCCACCAGCAGAGATGCCAGTCCGAACACTGAAGCTTTCTTT. As protein: CATSRDASPNTEAFF.

This clonotype was seen a few times. The chain couples TRBV6-5 to TRBJ1-6; TRBD1 matches at 8 bases. Germline CDR1 MNHEY, CDR2 SVGAGI. Trimming cost V 2 bases and J 10 bases; bases outside gene matches: 7. CDR3 length: 15 residues. CDR3 loop: CASSYVDRDESPLHF. CDR3 nucleotides: TGTGCCAGCAGTTACGTGGACAGGGATGAGTCACCCCTCCACTTT.

V is TRBV7-9 and J is TRBJ2-5; D might be TRBD2 (5 bases). The germline V gene has CDR1 SEHNR and CDR2 FQNEAQ (reference sequence). Trimming shortened V by 1 base and J by 4 bases, and 13 bases separated the two germline ends. CDR3 length: 15 amino acids. The CDR3, as DNA: TGTGCCAGCAGCTTAGAGAGTAGCGCGAGAGAGACCCAGTACTTC. Encoded protein: CASSLESSARETQYF. The whole variable domain, filled in from reference TRBV7-9 and TRBJ2-5, reads DTGVSQNPRHKITKRGQNVTFRCDPISEHNRLYWYRQTLGQGPEFLTYFQNEAQLEKSRLLSDRFSAERPKGSFSTLEIQRTEQGDSAMYLCASSLESSARETQYFGPGTRLLVL.

This clonotype has at least ten counts. V usage is TRBV12-3 or TRBV12-4 and J usage is TRBJ2-3; 8 bases are a match to TRBD1. CDR3 length equals 16 residues. V trimming: 3 bases; J trimming: 5 bases; junction bases outside the gene matches: 10. CDR3 bases: TGTGCCAGCAGTTTTTTAGGGGGACAGGAAATAGATACGCAGTATTTT. Translating it yields CASSFLGGQEIDTQYF.

This clonotype was seen many times. The chain is built from TRBV29-1 and TRBJ1-4; perhaps TRBD1 as D (6 bases). V gave up 4 bases and J gave up 6 bases, with 9 bases separating them. CDR3 length: 12 amino acids. The germline V gene encodes CDR1 SQVTM and CDR2 ANQGSEA. CDR3 residues: CSVGGLDEKLFF. The CDR3 DNA reads TGCAGCGTTGGGGGGCTAGATGAAAAACTGTTTTTT. The whole variable domain, remainder taken from reference TRBV29-1 and TRBJ1-4, is SAVISQKPSRDICQRGTSLTIQCQVDSQVTMMFWYRQQPGQSLTLIATANQGSEATYESGFVIDKFPISRPNLTFSTLTVSNMSPEDSSIYLCSVGGLDEKLFFGSGTQLSVL.